Listed here are 24 T cell receptor beta chains from one sample, sequenced in a study of shared clonotypes between healthy human individuals. Clones were sequenced by immunoSEQ multiplex PCR, and TCRdb holds only the in-frame ones, with some missing. The sample lists about 990,000 clones, roughly 74% occurring once. Input material: memory CD4+ T cells from PBMCs. Subset indicated: CD45RA-negative fraction. The source of these receptors is a man between 18 and 29 years old in good health. Some clones in this sample may be carry-over from other donors' samples.

This chain links TRBV2 with TRBJ1-3, with no clear D. The CDR3 contains 14 residues. V was cut by 6 bases and J by 4 bases, with 13 bases left in between. The V gene's germline CDR1 is SNHLY and CDR2 FYNNEI. CDR3 in DNA: TGTGCCAGCAGGCTACACCTTCCGGGAAACACCATATATTTT. Translation gives CASRLHLPGNTIYF.

A remark on this clone: Being one base from a much bigger clone, this may be a read error. The chain has TRBV11-2 and TRBJ1-1; no firm D call. V lost 5 bases and J 0 bases, leaving 7 bases between the germline ends. Germline V gene lookup returns CDR1 SGHAT and CDR2 FQNNGV. This CDR3 has 13 amino acids. The CDR3 DNA reads TGTGCCAGCAGCGCAGCCGTGAACACTGAAGCTTTCTTT. Translation: CASSAAVNTEAFF.

The rearrangement links TRBV19 to TRBJ1-1, with TRBD1 matching over 12 bases. This CDR3 region has 15 residues. Germline CDR1 reads LNHDA; CDR2 reads SQIVND (reference sequence). V dropped 6 bases and J dropped 8; count of bases not matched to a gene: 10. CDR3 coding DNA: TGTGCCAGTAGCCTGGGGGGACAGGGGGCGTCAGAAGCTTTCTTT. This gives the protein CASSLGGQGASEAFF.

This chain links TRBV2 with TRBJ2-6; 7 nucleotides line up with TRBD2. CDR1 is SNHLY and CDR2 is FYNNEI in the germline V gene. The trim removed 3 bases at V and 4 bases at J, leaving 6 bases unmatched. The CDR3 totals 16 residues. The CDR3 nucleotides are TGTGCCAGCAGTGATTCCGGGGGGTTCGGGGCCAACGTCCTGACTTTC. This encodes CASSDSGGFGANVLTF. Full variable domain (rest looked up from reference TRBV2 and TRBJ2-6): EPEVTQTPSHQVTQMGQEVILRCVPISNHLYFYWYRQILGQKVEFLVSFYNNEISEKSEIFDDQFSVERPDGSNFTLKIRSTKLEDSAMYFCASSDSGGFGANVLTFGAGSRLTVL.

The rearrangement joins TRBV5-1 to TRBJ2-3; TRBD2 might be the D (6 bases). The CDR3 is 15 amino acids. Trimming stripped 3 bases from V and 2 bases from J, with 13 bases between. Germline V gene sequence: CDR1 SGHRS, CDR2 YFSETQ. CDR3 DNA: TGCGCCAGCAGCTCGGGGACTTACCACACAGATACGCAGTATTTT. It encodes CASSSGTYHTDTQYF.

In this sample, this clone turned up a few times. This chain joins TRBV19 and TRBJ1-2; D possibly corresponds to TRBD1 (5 bases). Looked up from germline, CDR1 is LNHDA and CDR2 is SQIVND (reference sequence). CDR3 length equals 13 residues. V lost 11 bases, J lost 5 bases, and 18 bases lay in between. The CDR3 DNA is TGTGCCGTACAATCGGCGACAGTTTATGGCTACACCTTC. Protein sequence: CAVQSATVYGYTF.

This chain links TRBV6-4 with TRBJ2-5; D uncertain. CDR3 length equals 12 residues. CDR1 MRHNA and CDR2 SNTAGT come from the germline V gene. The V end lost 3 bases, the J end lost 6 bases, and 8 bases lay between the germline ends. Written as DNA, the CDR3 is TGTGCCAGCAGTGAATGGCCCAAGACCCAGTACTTC. Its translation: CASSEWPKTQYF.

This rearrangement joins TRBV5-1 to TRBJ2-3; 11 bases fit TRBD2. V dropped 2 bases and J dropped 3; count of bases not matched to a gene: 8. The germline V gene encodes CDR1 SGHRS and CDR2 YFSETQ. The CDR3 length is 17 residues. This chain's CDR3 is CASSLGTSGSGTDTQYF. CDR3 bases: TGCGCCAGCAGCTTAGGTACTAGCGGGAGTGGGACAGATACGCAGTATTTT.

As regards this clone: Given a much more abundant clone one base away, this may be a read error. Other DNA sequences in the sample encode the same CDR3. The chain links TRBV28 to TRBJ1-4; D is unresolved. CDR3 size: 13 residues. From germline, CDR1 is MDHEN and CDR2 SYDVKM. V was clipped by 7 bases and J by 2 bases, with 8 bases between them. In DNA form, the CDR3 reads TGTGCCAGCACCGCGGCGACTAATGAAAAACTGTTTTTT. Its translation: CASTAATNEKLFF.

The V and J genes are TRBV5-1 and TRBJ2-5; D call uncertain. The length of the CDR3 is 13 residues. V was shortened by 5 bases and J by 1 base, with 9 bases between the two germline ends. Germline assignment: CDR1 SGHRS and CDR2 YFSETQ. In DNA, the CDR3 is TGCGCCAGCAGTCTAGACGCCCAAGAGACCCAGTACTTC. Translation: CASSLDAQETQYF.

This clone was seen once. V is TRBV7-8 and J is TRBJ2-4; unclear D gene. V was trimmed by 1 base and J by 4 bases, leaving 5 bases between them. The CDR3 sequence is 13 residues long. Germline lookup yields CDR1 SGHVS and CDR2 FQNEAQ. The CDR3 here is CASSLGPKNIQYF. The CDR3 nucleotides are TGTGCCAGCAGCTTAGGGCCAAAAAACATTCAGTACTTC.

The chain has TRBV28 and TRBJ2-3; D may be TRBD1 or TRBD2 (6 bases each). This CDR3 has 16 amino acids. Germline loops: CDR1 MDHEN, CDR2 SYDVKM. The ends were cut back, 6 bases at V and 2 bases at J, with 18 bases in the middle. The CDR3 coding sequence is TGTGCCAGCAGGGAGCTAGGCGGGACATACACAGATACGCAGTATTTT. This sequence encodes CASRELGGTYTDTQYF.

This clone came up a few times. This sequence joins TRBV7-9 and TRBJ1-1; D is possibly TRBD1 (5 bases). This CDR3 region has 14 residues. The germline gives CDR1 SEHNR, CDR2 FQNEAQ (reference sequence). Trimming took 5 bases from V and 9 from J, leaving 19 bases between them. The CDR3 DNA is TGTGCCAGCAGCCTCCCCGGGGCTCCTTTGAAAGCTTTCTTT. This sequence encodes CASSLPGAPLKAFF.

The chain couples TRBV18 to TRBJ2-3; TRBD1 aligns across 9 bases. CDR1 KGHSH and CDR2 LQKENI come from the germline V gene. The CDR3 runs 17 residues. The V and J ends lost 3 bases and 1 base, in that order; junction bases with no gene match: 8. DNA of the CDR3: TGTGCCAGCTCACCCCCGGGACAGGGTTCTGGCACAGATACGCAGTATTTT. Protein sequence: CASSPPGQGSGTDTQYF.

V and J are TRBV29-1 and TRBJ2-1; TRBD1 agrees at 7 bases. The trim removed 6 bases at V and 7 bases at J, leaving 15 bases unmatched. Germline V gene lookup returns CDR1 SQVTM and CDR2 ANQGSEA. The CDR3 extends over 15 amino acids. In DNA, the CDR3 is TGCAGCGTGGAACCCAGGACAGGCGAGGGGAATGAGCAGTTCTTC. It specifies CSVEPRTGEGNEQFF.

V and J are TRBV5-1 and TRBJ2-5; D might be TRBD1 (6 bases). CDR3 length: 16 amino acids. Trimming cost V 4 bases and J 5 bases, with 21 bases left between them. CDR1 is SGHRS, CDR2 YFSETQ, per germline. As DNA, the CDR3 is TGCGCCAGCAGCGCCCTCGTTGCACAGGGAATCGAGACCCAGTACTTC. Translation: CASSALVAQGIETQYF. Together with reference TRBV5-1 and TRBJ2-5, the CDR3 gives the full variable domain: KAGVTQTPRYLIKTRGQQVTLSCSPISGHRSVSWYQQTPGQGLQFLFEYFSETQRNKGNFPGRFSGRQFSNSRSEMNVSTLELGDSALYLCASSALVAQGIETQYFGPGTRLLVL.

V gene TRBV14 combines with J gene TRBJ1-4; the D is unclear. Trimming took 1 base from V and 4 from J, leaving 4 bases between them. CDR1 and CDR2 from the germline V gene are SGHDN and FVKESK. This CDR3 region has 13 residues. CDR3 DNA sequence: TGTGCCAGCAGCCAAGGCATTAATGAAAAACTGTTTTTT. Protein sequence: CASSQGINEKLFF.

The chain is built from TRBV7-2 and TRBJ2-1; D gene unclear. Germline V CDR1 and CDR2: SGHTA, FQGNSA. V was trimmed by 5 bases and J by 0 bases, leaving 17 bases between them. The CDR3 totals 17 residues. CDR3 region: CASSPRRVHSSYNEQFF. As DNA, the CDR3 is TGTGCCAGCAGCCCACGACGAGTTCATTCCTCCTACAATGAGCAGTTCTTC.

The CDR3 sequence: CASSSARRDRGTEAFF. The CDR3 DNA is TGTGCCAGCAGTTCAGCCCGACGGGACAGGGGCACTGAAGCTTTCTTT. The chain couples TRBV27 to TRBJ1-1; 10 bases line up with TRBD1. The CDR3 extends over 16 amino acids. Germline V gene sequence: CDR1 MNHEY, CDR2 SMNVEV (reference sequence). After removal of 4 bases from V and 4 bases from J, the junction contained 9 bases not matched to a gene.

This sequence joins TRBV28 and TRBJ1-1; D remains ambiguous. The CDR3 runs 20 residues. CDR1 MDHEN and CDR2 SYDVKM come from the germline V gene. V dropped 5 bases and J dropped 0 bases, with 28 bases sitting between them. CDR3 bases: TGTGCCAGCAGTCTCCCTTGGTTTGTGTCTCGAGAGAGGATGAACACTGAAGCTTTCTTT. It encodes CASSLPWFVSRERMNTEAFF.

V gene TRBV27 combines with J gene TRBJ1-4; 8 bases match TRBD1. The CDR3 has 13 amino acids. V lost 8 bases and J lost 7; bases outside the gene matches: 6. The germline CDR1 and CDR2 sequences are MNHEY and SMNVEV (reference sequence). The CDR3 region is CASRRGPVEKLFF. The CDR3 bases are TGTGCCAGCCGCAGGGGGCCGGTTGAAAAACTGTTTTTT.

Many counts were recorded for this clone. Other DNA sequences from this sample encode an identical CDR3 as well. V is TRBV4-1 and J is TRBJ1-1; D perhaps matches TRBD1 (5 bases). The V gene lost 4 bases and the J gene lost 2 bases, with 14 bases spanning the gap. Germline V gene lookup returns CDR1 MGHRA and CDR2 YSYEKL. The CDR3 sequence is 15 residues long. The CDR3 region is CASSPPIRANTEAFF. In DNA form, the CDR3 reads TGCGCCAGCAGCCCTCCCATCAGGGCAAACACTGAAGCTTTCTTT.

This chain links TRBV2 with TRBJ2-2; TRBD2 aligns across 10 bases. Germline V lookup: CDR1 SNHLY, CDR2 FYNNEI. CDR3 length: 18 residues. J gave up 5 bases and V 2 bases, and 11 bases lay outside the gene matches. Here the CDR3 DNA reads TGTGCCAGCAGTGAATTCCCCTGGGCTAGCGGGAGAACCGGGGAGCTGTTTTTT. It encodes CASSEFPWASGRTGELFF.

CDR3 loop: CASSLRPSKASEQFF. CDR3 in DNA: TGTGCCAGCAGCTTACGGCCGTCCAAGGCCAGTGAGCAGTTCTTC. This sequence joins TRBV7-3 and TRBJ2-1; D remains ambiguous. This CDR3 has 15 amino acids. Germline lookup yields CDR1 SGHTA and CDR2 FQGTGA. V lost 2 bases, J lost 9 bases, and 17 bases lay in between. Using reference TRBV7-3 and TRBJ2-1 for the parts outside the CDR3, the full variable domain is GAGVSQTPSNKVTEKGKYVELRCDPISGHTALYWYRQSLGQGPEFLIYFQGTGAADDSGLPNDRFFAVRPEGSVSTLKIQRTERGDSAVYLCASSLRPSKASEQFFGPGTRLTVL.